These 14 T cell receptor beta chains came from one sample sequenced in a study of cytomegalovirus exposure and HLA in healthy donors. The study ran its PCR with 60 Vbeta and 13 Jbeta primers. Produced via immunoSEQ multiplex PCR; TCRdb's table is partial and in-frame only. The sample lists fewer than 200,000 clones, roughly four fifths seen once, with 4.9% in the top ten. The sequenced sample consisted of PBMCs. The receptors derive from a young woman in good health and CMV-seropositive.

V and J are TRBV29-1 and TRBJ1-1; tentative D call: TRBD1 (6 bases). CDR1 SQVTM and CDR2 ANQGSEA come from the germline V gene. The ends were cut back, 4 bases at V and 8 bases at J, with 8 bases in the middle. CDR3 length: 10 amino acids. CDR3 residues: CSVVGTEAFF. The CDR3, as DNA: TGCAGCGTTGTCGGGACAGAAGCTTTCTTT.

CDR3 protein: CASRPFRVSSYEQYF. The DNA for the CDR3 is TGTGCCAGCAGGCCTTTCAGGGTAAGCTCCTACGAGCAGTACTTC. The chain is built from TRBV2 and TRBJ2-7; TRBD1 is a possible D gene (5 bases). The CDR3 length is 15 residues. V lost 6 bases to trimming and J lost 0 bases, with 15 bases between them. Germline CDR1 and CDR2: SNHLY and FYNNEI.

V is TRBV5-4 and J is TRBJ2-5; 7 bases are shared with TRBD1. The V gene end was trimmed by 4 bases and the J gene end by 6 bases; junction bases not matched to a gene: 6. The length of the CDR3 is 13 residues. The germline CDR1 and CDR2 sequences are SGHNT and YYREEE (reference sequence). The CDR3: CASSIDREKTQYF. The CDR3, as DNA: TGTGCCAGCAGCATCGACAGGGAAAAGACCCAGTACTTC.

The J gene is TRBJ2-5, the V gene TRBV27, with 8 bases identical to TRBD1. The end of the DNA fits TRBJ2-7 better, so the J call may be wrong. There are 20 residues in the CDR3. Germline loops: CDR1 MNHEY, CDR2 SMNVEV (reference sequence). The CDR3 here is CASSLFPGQEPTQHRYEQYF. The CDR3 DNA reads TGTGCCAGCAGTTTATTCCCGGGACAGGAACCCACCCAACATCGGTACGAGCAGTACTTC.

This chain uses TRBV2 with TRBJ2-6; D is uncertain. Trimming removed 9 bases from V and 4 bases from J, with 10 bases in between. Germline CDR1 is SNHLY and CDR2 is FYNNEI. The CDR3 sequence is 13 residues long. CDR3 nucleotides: TGTGCCAGTACAATTTCCGGGGCCAACGTCCTGACTTTC. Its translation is CASTISGANVLTF.

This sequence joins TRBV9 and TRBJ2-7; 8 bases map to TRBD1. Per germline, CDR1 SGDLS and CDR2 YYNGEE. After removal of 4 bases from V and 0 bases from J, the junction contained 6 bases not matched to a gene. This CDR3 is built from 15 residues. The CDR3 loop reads CASSPRRGHSYEQYF. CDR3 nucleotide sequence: TGTGCCAGCAGCCCCCGCAGGGGGCACTCCTACGAGCAGTACTTC.

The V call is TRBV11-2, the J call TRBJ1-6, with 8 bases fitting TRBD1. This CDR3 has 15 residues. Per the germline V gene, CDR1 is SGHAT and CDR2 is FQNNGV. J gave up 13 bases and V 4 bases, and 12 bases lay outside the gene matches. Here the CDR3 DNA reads TGTGCCAGCAGCTGGGGACAGGCTGGTTATTTTCCCCTCCACTTT. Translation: CASSWGQAGYFPLHF. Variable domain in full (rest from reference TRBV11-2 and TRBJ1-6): EAGVAQSPRYKIIEKRQSVAFWCNPISGHATLYWYQQILGQGPKLLIQFQNNGVVDDSQLPKDRFSAERLKGVDSTLKIQPAKLEDSAVYLCASSWGQAGYFPLHFGNGTRLTVT.

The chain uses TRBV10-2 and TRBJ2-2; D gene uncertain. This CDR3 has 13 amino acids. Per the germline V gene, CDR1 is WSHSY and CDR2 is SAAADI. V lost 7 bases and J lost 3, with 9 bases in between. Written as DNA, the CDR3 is TGCGCCAGCATGTACGGAGACACCGGGGAGCTGTTTTTT. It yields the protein CASMYGDTGELFF.

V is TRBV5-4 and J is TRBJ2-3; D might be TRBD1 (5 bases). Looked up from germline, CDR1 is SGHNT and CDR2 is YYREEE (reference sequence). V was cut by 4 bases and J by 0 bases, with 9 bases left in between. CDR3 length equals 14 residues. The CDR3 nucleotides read TGTGCCAGCAGCACAGGAGAAAGCACAGATACGCAGTATTTT. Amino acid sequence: CASSTGESTDTQYF. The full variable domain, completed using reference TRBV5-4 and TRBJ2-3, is ETGVTQSPTHLIKTRGQQVTLRCSSQSGHNTVSWYQQALGQGPQFIFQYYREEENGRGNFPPRFSGLQFPNYSSELNVNALELDDSALYLCASSTGESTDTQYFGPGTRLTVL.

CDR3 residues: CASSPLPAGGATDTQYF. DNA for the CDR3: TGTGCCAGCAGCCCTCTCCCAGCGGGGGGGGCCACAGATACGCAGTATTTT. The J gene is TRBJ2-3, the V gene TRBV27; TRBD2 agrees at 10 bases. The germline gives CDR1 MNHEY, CDR2 SMNVEV (reference sequence). This CDR3 contains 17 residues. V shed 6 bases and J 2 bases; nucleotides not matched to a gene: 11.

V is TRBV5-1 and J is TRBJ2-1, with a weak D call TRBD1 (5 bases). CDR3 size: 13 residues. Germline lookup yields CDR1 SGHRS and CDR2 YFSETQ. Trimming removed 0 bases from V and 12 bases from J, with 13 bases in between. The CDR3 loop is CASSLELGATQFF. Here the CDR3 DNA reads TGCGCCAGCAGCTTGGAGTTAGGGGCTACGCAGTTCTTC.

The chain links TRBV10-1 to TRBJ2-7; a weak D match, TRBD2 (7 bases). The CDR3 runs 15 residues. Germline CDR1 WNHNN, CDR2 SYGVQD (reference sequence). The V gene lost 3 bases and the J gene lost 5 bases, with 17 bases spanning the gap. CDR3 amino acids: CASSDGSGGVDEQYF. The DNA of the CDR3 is TGCGCCAGCAGTGATGGTTCGGGGGGCGTGGACGAGCAGTACTTC.

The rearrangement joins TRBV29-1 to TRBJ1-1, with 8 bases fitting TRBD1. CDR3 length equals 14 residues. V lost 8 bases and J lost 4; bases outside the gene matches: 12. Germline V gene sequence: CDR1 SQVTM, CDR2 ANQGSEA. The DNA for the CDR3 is TGCAGCACTCTAGACAGGGGACGGGGCACTGAAGCTTTCTTT. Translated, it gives CSTLDRGRGTEAFF. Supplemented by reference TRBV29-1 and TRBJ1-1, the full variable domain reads SAVISQKPSRDICQRGTSLTIQCQVDSQVTMMFWYRQQPGQSLTLIATANQGSEATYESGFVIDKFPISRPNLTFSTLTVSNMSPEDSSIYLCSTLDRGRGTEAFFGQGTRLTVV.

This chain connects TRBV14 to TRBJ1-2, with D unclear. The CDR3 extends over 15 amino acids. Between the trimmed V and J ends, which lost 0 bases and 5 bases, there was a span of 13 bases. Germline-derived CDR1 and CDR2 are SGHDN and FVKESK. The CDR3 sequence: CASSQDLAGLYGYTF. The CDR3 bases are TGTGCCAGCAGCCAAGATCTGGCGGGGTTATATGGCTACACCTTC.